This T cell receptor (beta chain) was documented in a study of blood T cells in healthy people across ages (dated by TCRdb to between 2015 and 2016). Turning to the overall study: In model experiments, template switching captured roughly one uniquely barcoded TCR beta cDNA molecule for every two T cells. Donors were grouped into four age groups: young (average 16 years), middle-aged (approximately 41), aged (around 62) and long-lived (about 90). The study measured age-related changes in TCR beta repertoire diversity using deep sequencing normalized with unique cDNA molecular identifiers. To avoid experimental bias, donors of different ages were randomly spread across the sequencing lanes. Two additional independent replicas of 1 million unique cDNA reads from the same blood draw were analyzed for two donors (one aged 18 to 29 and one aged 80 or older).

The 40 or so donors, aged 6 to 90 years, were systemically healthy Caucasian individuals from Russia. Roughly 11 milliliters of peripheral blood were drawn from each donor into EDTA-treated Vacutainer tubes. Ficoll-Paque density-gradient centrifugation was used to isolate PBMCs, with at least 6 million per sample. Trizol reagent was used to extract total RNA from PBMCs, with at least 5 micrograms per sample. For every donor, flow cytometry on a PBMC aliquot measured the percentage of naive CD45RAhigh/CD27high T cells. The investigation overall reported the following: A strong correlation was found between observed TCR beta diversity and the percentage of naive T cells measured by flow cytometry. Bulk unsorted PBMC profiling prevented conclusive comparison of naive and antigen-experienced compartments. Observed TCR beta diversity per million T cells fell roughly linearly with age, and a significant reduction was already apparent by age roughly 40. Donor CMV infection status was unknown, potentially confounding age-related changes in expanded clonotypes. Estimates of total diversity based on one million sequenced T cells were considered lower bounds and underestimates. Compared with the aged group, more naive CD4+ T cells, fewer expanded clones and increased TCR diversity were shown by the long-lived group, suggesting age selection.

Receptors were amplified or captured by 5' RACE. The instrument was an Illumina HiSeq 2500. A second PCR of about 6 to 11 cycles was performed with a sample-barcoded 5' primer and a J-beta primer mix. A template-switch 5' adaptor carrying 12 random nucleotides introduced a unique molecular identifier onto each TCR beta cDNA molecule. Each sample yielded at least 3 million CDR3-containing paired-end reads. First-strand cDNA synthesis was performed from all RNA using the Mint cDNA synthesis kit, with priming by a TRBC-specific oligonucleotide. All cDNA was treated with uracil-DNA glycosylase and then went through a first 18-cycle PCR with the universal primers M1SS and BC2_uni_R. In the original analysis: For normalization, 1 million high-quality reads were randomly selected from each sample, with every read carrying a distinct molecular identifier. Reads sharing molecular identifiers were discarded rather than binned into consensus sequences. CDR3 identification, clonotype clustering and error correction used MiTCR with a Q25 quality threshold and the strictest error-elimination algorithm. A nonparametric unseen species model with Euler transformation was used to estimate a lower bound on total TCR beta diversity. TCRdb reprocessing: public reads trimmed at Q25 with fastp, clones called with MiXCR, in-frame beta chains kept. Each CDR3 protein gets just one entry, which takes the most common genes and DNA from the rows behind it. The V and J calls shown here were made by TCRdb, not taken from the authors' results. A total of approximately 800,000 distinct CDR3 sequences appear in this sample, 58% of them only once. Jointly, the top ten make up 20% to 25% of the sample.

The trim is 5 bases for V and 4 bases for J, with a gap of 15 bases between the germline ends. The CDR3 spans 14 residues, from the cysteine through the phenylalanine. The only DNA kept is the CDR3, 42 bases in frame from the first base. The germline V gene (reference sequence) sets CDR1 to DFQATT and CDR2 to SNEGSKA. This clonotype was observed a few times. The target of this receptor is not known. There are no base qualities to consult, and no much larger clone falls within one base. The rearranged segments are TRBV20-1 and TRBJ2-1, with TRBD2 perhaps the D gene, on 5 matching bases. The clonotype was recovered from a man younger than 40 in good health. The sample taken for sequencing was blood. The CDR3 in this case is CSASTSAVYNEQFF. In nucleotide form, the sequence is TGCAGTGCTTCAACTAGTGCCGTTTACAATGAGCAGTTCTTC.